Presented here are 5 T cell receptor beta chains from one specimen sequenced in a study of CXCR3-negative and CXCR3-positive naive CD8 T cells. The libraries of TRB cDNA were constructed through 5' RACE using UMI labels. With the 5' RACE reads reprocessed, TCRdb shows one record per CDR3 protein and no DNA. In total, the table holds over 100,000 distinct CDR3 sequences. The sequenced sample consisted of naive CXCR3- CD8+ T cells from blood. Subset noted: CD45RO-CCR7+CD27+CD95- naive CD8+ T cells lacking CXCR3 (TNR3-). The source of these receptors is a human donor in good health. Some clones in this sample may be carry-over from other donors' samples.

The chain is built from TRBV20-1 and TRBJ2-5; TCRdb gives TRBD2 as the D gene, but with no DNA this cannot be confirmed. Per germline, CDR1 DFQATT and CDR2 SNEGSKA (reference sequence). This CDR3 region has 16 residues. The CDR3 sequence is CSARDVLAGDQETQYF.

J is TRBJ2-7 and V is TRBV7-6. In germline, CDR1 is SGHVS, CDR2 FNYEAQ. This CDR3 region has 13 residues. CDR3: CASSPRDLLEQYF.

The CDR3 sequence is CASSPTQTRTDSYEQYF. The V call is TRBV11-2, the J call TRBJ2-7; TCRdb's assignment of TRBD1 cannot be checked, as there is no DNA. Germline loops: CDR1 SGHAT, CDR2 FQNNGV. This CDR3 is 17 amino acids long.

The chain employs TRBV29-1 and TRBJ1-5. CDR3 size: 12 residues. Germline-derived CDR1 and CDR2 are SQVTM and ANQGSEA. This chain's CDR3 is CSGKNLGQPQHF. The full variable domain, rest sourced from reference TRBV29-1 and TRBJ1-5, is SAVISQKPSRDICQRGTSLTIQCQVDSQVTMMFWYRQQPGQSLTLIATANQGSEATYESGFVIDKFPISRPNLTFSTLTVSNMSPEDSSIYLCSGKNLGQPQHFGDGTRLSIL.

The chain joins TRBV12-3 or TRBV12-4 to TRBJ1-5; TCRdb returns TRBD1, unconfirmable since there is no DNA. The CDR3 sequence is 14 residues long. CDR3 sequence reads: CASRWTGDGQPQHF.